This TCR beta chain was captured in a study of PD-L1 blockade in urothelial cancer (dated by TCRdb to the late 2010s). Regarding the study in general: Therapy was started in the mid-2010s for all patients, and atezolizumab 1,200 mg was administered intravenously every 3 weeks. Pretreatment blood TCR-seq was available for about 30 patients, at least one posttreatment blood collection was obtained for roughly 24 patients, and tumor TCR-seq was available for roughly 24 patients. Durable clinical benefit was defined as a progression-free survival longer than 6 months, and TCR features were additionally tested against progression-free survival and overall survival. About 85% of the 29 patients were identified as males with urothelial cancer of bladder origin, and a prior smoking history was reported by 18 of 29 patients. Blood samples were analyzed at 3 weeks after treatment start (second dose) and at 6 weeks after treatment start. Pretreatment tumor samples and matched peripheral blood, collected serially before and after atezolizumab treatment, underwent TCR sequencing. Patients had an ECOG performance status of 0 or 1 and had received between 0 and 3 prior chemotherapy regimens. In the same patients who had TCR sequencing, pretreatment tumors also underwent whole exome sequencing and RNA sequencing. An exploratory multi-omic analysis was conducted of the somatic, immune and clinical correlates of response to PD-L1 blockade with atezolizumab in urothelial cancer. Roughly 10 patients achieved durable clinical benefit and approximately 20 did not. Blood samples gave a median of around 140,000 T cells and tens of thousands of unique TCRs, with a median clonality of about 0.078.

This clone was observed a single time. Its antigen remains unidentified. No much larger clone exists at a distance of one base, and base qualities are not known. Each PCR received spiked-in synthetic TCR analog templates so that absolute template abundance could be estimated from read counts. TCRbeta CDR3 regions were amplified from genomic DNA with bias-controlled V and J gene primers using the immunoSEQ assay. Sequencing of rearranged TCRbeta segments was performed at approximately 20X coverage. The original pipeline was this. Clustering was used to correct sequencing errors, and CDR3s were annotated against IMGT to assign V, D and J genes. Downstream analyses used only productive TCRbeta rearrangements and left out out-of-frame or stop-codon sequences. To compute clonality, Shannon entropy was normalized by the log of the number of unique productive sequences and then subtracted from one. Clones differing between time points or between blood and tumor were identified using Fisher's exact test with Benjamini-Hochberg correction, with an adjusted p below 0.01 applied as the threshold. Here the immuneACCESS table is served through TCRdb, limited to in-frame sequences with V and J called. Missing clones are a known gap in these copies; in checked studies unresolved V genes cover under half, and the rest lacks a known reason. D and trimming were read from the DNA, whereas the V and J calls and clone size are those reported in that table. The sample records just under 50,000 clones, 84% of which are singletons. The leading ten clones occupy around 3.2% of the sample.

General conclusions and limits of the study: Among patients with durable benefit, tumor-associated TCR clones showed greater expansion in peripheral blood 3 weeks after treatment started (n of about 20, p = 0.022). Because the sample size was small (n of about 30) and many exploratory analyses were performed, the results are intended to be hypothesis-generating. A pretreatment peripheral blood TCR clonality below the median was linked to improved progression-free and overall survival.

The time point label here, explained by the study, means: pretreatment peripheral blood. The cohort included about 29 patients with locally advanced or metastatic urothelial carcinoma who were treated at Memorial Sloan Kettering on a trial protocol. Peripheral blood mononuclear cells were collected pretreatment and during treatment, with between 1 and 8 total time points obtained per patient. The Qiagen DNeasy Blood extraction kit was used to purify genomic DNA from total PBMCs and tumor samples. Collected pretreatment and during treatment, PBMCs were isolated and stored as previously described. Spanning cysteine to phenylalanine, the CDR3 consists of 14 amino acids. Only the CDR3 portion is preserved as DNA: 42 bases, with reading frame beginning at the first base. Trimming leaves V shorter by 5 bases and J shorter by 5 bases, with the junction holding 5 bases beyond the gene matches. CDR1 and CDR2 were assigned from the germline V gene as SNHLY and FYNNEI.

The source material was PBMCs, sampled around atezolizumab (anti-PD-L1) treatment. The receptor was derived from a man between 65 and 79 years old with urothelial cancer. The chain joins TRBV2 to TRBJ2-2; 7 middle bases align to TRBD2. The CDR3 here reads CASSLLAPTGELFF. The nucleotides read TGTGCCAGCAGTTTACTAGCGCCAACCGGGGAGCTGTTTTTT.